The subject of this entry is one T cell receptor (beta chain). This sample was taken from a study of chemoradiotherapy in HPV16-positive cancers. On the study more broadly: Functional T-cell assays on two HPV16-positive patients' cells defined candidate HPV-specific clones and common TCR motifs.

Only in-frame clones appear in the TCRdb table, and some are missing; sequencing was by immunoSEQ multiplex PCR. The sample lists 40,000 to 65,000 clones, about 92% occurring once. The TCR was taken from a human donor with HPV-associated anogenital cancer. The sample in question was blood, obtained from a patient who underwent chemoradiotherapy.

The CDR3, as DNA: TGTGCCAGCAGTGGCCGTGGGGGCGGCACTGAAGCTTTCTTT. It translates to CASSGRGGGTEAFF. This chain uses TRBV25-1 with TRBJ1-1, with D possibly matching TRBD1 (6 bases). Germline V gives CDR1 MGHDK, CDR2 SYGVNS. The CDR3 has 14 amino acids. Between the trimmed V and J ends, which lost 4 bases and 4 bases, there was a span of 13 bases.